The source of this T cell receptor beta chain is a study of CD8 T cells in Susac syndrome. Overall study results and limits: Regarding the TCR sequencing and HLA analysis, the study admitted that a relatively small number of individuals were involved.

Reverse transcription of about 0.45 to 1 ug RNA used random hexamers. Amplification of TCR beta CDR3 by immunoSEQ multiplex PCR spanned 54 Vbeta and 13 Jbeta. TCRdb re-called the immunoSEQ multiplex PCR reads with MiXCR, one entry per CDR3 protein. The repertoire holds 80,000 or so distinct CDR3 sequences, 93% seen once, with around 0.52% in the top ten. Details on this clonotype: Its antigen is currently unknown.

The CDR3 has 12 amino acids. Germline CDR1 is LNHDA and CDR2 is SQIVND (reference sequence). V lost 8 bases and J 2 bases, leaving 6 bases between the germline ends. The sequence came from a human donor with Susac syndrome. The V and J genes are TRBV19 and TRBJ2-2; D remains unclear. The sequenced material came from CD4+ T cells from PBMCs. DNA of the CDR3: TGTGCCAGTGCCAAAAACACCGGGGAGCTGTTTTTT. It encodes CASAKNTGELFF. Full variable domain (remainder filled in from reference TRBV19 and TRBJ2-2): DGGITQSPKYLFRKEGQNVTLSCEQNLNHDAMYWYRQDPGQGLRLIYYSQIVNDFQKGDIAEGYSVSREKKESFPLTVTSAQKNPTAFYLCASAKNTGELFFGEGSRLTVL.